These 19 T cell receptor beta chains were sequenced from one sample in a study of blood T cell repertoires in COVID-19. Profiled with immunoSEQ multiplex PCR; TCRdb holds only in-frame clones, not every one. The table includes a few hundred thousand clones, approximately 85% detected once. Sequenced: PBMCs or T cells enriched from blood (not recorded which). These receptors came from a man aged 25-40 years who had recovered from COVID-19.

This clone was recorded only once. The CDR3 bases are TGTGCCAGCAGCCTCAGGGCGGCGGACACTGAAGCTTTCTTT. This codes for CASSLRAADTEAFF. The chain combines TRBV13 with TRBJ1-1; D may be TRBD1 (5 bases). The length of the CDR3 is 14 residues. V was trimmed by 5 bases and J by 3 bases, leaving 13 bases between them. The germline V gene encodes CDR1 PRHDT and CDR2 FYEKMQ (reference sequence).

V usage is TRBV18 and J usage is TRBJ1-1; possible D gene TRBD1, 6 bases. Trimming took 3 bases from V and 5 from J, leaving 13 bases between them. The CDR3 has 14 residues. Germline lookup yields CDR1 KGHSH and CDR2 LQKENI. The CDR3 loop is CASSPRTATTEAFF. In DNA form, the CDR3 reads TGTGCCAGCTCACCCCGGACAGCAACGACTGAAGCTTTCTTT.

The rearrangement links TRBV9 to TRBJ2-7; TRBD2 might be the D (5 bases). This CDR3 has 14 residues. Germline lookup yields CDR1 SGDLS and CDR2 YYNGEE. V shed 1 base and J shed 2 bases, with 10 bases lying between them. The CDR3 sequence is CASSVMAGPYEQYF. CDR3 sequence (DNA): TGTGCCAGCAGCGTAATGGCGGGTCCCTACGAGCAGTACTTC.

This chain uses TRBV19 with TRBJ1-4; D is perhaps TRBD1 (5 bases). The CDR3 length is 15 residues. Trimming removed 2 bases at V and 4 bases at J, with 11 bases between. Germline V gene lookup returns CDR1 LNHDA and CDR2 SQIVND (reference sequence). Here the CDR3 DNA reads TGTGCCAGTAGTATAATGGTAGGGGTTAATGAAAAACTGTTTTTT. Translating it yields CASSIMVGVNEKLFF.

In nucleotides, the CDR3 is TGCGCCAGCAGCCAACCAAAGGGACTCCAGAACACCGGGGAGCTGTTTTTT. Translation gives CASSQPKGLQNTGELFF. This chain uses TRBV4-1 with TRBJ2-2; TRBD2 might be the D (6 bases). V shed 2 bases and J shed 1 base, with 14 bases lying between them. CDR3 length: 17 residues. The germline V gene encodes CDR1 MGHRA and CDR2 YSYEKL.

V gene TRBV7-9 combines with J gene TRBJ1-1; 8 positions agree with TRBD1. V lost 1 base to trimming and J lost 7 bases; unmatched junction nucleotides: 8. In germline, CDR1 is SEHNR, CDR2 FQNEAQ (reference sequence). The CDR3 is 15 residues long. CDR3 in amino acids: CASSLEDREQGEAFF. CDR3 nucleotide sequence: TGTGCCAGCAGCTTAGAGGACAGGGAACAGGGTGAAGCTTTCTTT.

CDR3 nucleotide sequence: TGTGCCAGCAGCGCGACAGTATTCTCTGGAAACACCATATATTTT. Residues: CASSATVFSGNTIYF. The V and J genes are TRBV9 and TRBJ1-3; possible D gene TRBD1, 5 bases. Looked up from germline, CDR1 is SGDLS and CDR2 is YYNGEE. The CDR3 spans 15 residues. The ends were cut back, 3 bases at V and 0 bases at J, with 10 bases in the middle.

In its sample, this clone was seen once. The chain is built from TRBV9 and TRBJ2-5, with 15 bases aligning to TRBD2. The CDR3 runs 23 residues. The V segment lost 1 base and the J segment 1 base; nucleotides outside the gene matches: 20. Germline V gives CDR1 SGDLS, CDR2 YYNGEE. The chain's CDR3 is CASSVRPWTSGGAIPQPQETQYF. The CDR3 DNA reads TGTGCCAGCAGCGTAAGGCCGTGGACTAGCGGGGGGGCGATCCCGCAGCCCCAAGAGACCCAGTACTTC. The whole variable domain, remainder taken from reference TRBV9 and TRBJ2-5, is DSGVTQTPKHLITATGQRVTLRCSPRSGDLSVYWYQQSLDQGLQFLIQYYNGEERAKGNILERFSAQQFPDLHSELNLSSLELGDSALYFCASSVRPWTSGGAIPQPQETQYFGPGTRLLVL.

This sequence joins TRBV6-5 and TRBJ1-1; D is unresolved. V shed 10 bases and J shed 6 bases, with 21 bases lying between them. This CDR3 has 14 residues. CDR1 MNHEY and CDR2 SVGAGI come from the germline V gene. The CDR3 is CATSDAPREAEAFF. The CDR3 nucleotides are TGTGCCACCTCAGACGCTCCCCGGGAGGCTGAAGCTTTCTTT.

J is TRBJ1-2 and V is TRBV24-1, with a possible D match to TRBD1 (5 bases). The CDR3 runs 15 residues. V lost 1 base and J 4 bases, leaving 12 bases between the germline ends. The germline V gene has CDR1 KGHDR and CDR2 SFDVKD. This CDR3 reads CATSDLMGQGYGYTF. CDR3 nucleotide sequence: TGTGCCACCAGTGATTTAATGGGTCAGGGCTATGGCTACACCTTC.

This chain links TRBV5-6 with TRBJ1-5; 7 positions match TRBD1. Germline CDR1 reads SGHDT; CDR2 reads YYEEEE. The CDR3 has 15 residues. Unmatched junction bases numbered 3, after V lost 0 bases and J lost 3 bases. The CDR3 loop is CASSLGGTDNQPQHF. CDR3 sequence (DNA): TGTGCCAGCAGCTTGGGTGGGACAGACAATCAGCCCCAGCATTTT. The full variable domain, rest sourced from reference TRBV5-6 and TRBJ1-5, is DAGVTQSPTHLIKTRGQQVTLRCSPKSGHDTVSWYQQALGQGPQFIFQYYEEEERQRGNFPDRFSGHQFPNYSSELNVNALLLGDSALYLCASSLGGTDNQPQHFGDGTRLSIL.

This chain uses TRBV7-9 with TRBJ1-2, with D unresolved. This CDR3 spans 12 amino acids. V was trimmed by 7 bases and J by 4 bases, leaving 10 bases between them. Germline values: CDR1 SEHNR, CDR2 FQNEAQ (reference sequence). In DNA, the CDR3 is TGTGCCAGCAATGAGGGCGGCTATGGCTACACCTTC. It encodes CASNEGGYGYTF. Drawing the rest from reference TRBV7-9 and TRBJ1-2, the complete variable domain is DTGVSQNPRHKITKRGQNVTFRCDPISEHNRLYWYRQTLGQGPEFLTYFQNEAQLEKSRLLSDRFSAERPKGSFSTLEIQRTEQGDSAMYLCASNEGGYGYTFGSGTRLTVV.

V gene TRBV7-9 combines with J gene TRBJ1-2; D gene uncertain. V was cut by 1 base and J by 14 bases, with 11 bases left in between. Germline assignment: CDR1 SEHNR and CDR2 FQNEAQ (reference sequence). This CDR3 has 11 amino acids. The CDR3 sequence: CASSLDGPETF. CDR3 nucleotides: TGTGCCAGCAGCTTAGATGGGCCTGAAACCTTC.

The rearrangement links TRBV25-1 to TRBJ2-7; D is unresolved. Per germline, CDR1 MGHDK and CDR2 SYGVNS. Trimming pared 1 base from V and 10 bases from J, leaving 8 bases between. This CDR3 is built from 11 residues. CDR3 DNA: TGTGCCAGCAGTGAATTGGGCCCCCAGTACTTC. Its protein product is CASSELGPQYF.

The chain recombines TRBV5-8 with TRBJ1-6; unclear D gene. Between the trimmed V and J ends, which lost 4 bases and 7 bases, there was a span of 18 bases. Per germline, CDR1 SGHTS and CDR2 YDEGEE. CDR3 size: 16 residues. This chain's CDR3 is CASSTPQGLFNSPLHF. The CDR3 nucleotides read TGTGCCAGCAGCACTCCGCAAGGACTCTTCAATTCACCCCTCCACTTT.

This sequence joins TRBV7-6 and TRBJ2-3; 9 bases align to TRBD2. Germline V gene lookup returns CDR1 SGHVS and CDR2 FNYEAQ. With 4 bases clipped from V and 2 bases from J, the junction kept 13 bases outside the gene matches. This CDR3 is 18 amino acids long. The CDR3 reads CASSSVRASGAHTDTQYF. CDR3 coding DNA: TGTGCCAGCAGCTCCGTTCGAGCTAGCGGGGCCCACACAGATACGCAGTATTTT. The full variable domain, its missing parts supplied by reference TRBV7-6 and TRBJ2-3, is GAGVSQSPRYKVTKRGQDVALRCDPISGHVSLYWYRQALGQGPEFLTYFNYEAQQDKSGLPNDRFSAERPEGSISTLTIQRTEQRDSAMYRCASSSVRASGAHTDTQYFGPGTRLTVL.

V gene TRBV5-8 combines with J gene TRBJ1-1; 7 bases map to TRBD1. The J segment lost 5 bases and the V segment lost 4 bases, leaving 8 bases of the junction unmatched. Germline values: CDR1 SGHTS, CDR2 YDEGEE. The CDR3 length is 14 residues. The CDR3 protein is CASSLDRAWTEAFF. Written as DNA, the CDR3 is TGTGCCAGCAGCCTAGACAGGGCGTGGACTGAAGCTTTCTTT.

V and J are TRBV29-1 and TRBJ1-1, with unresolved D. V shed 7 bases and J shed 1 base, with 7 bases lying between them. CDR3 length: 11 amino acids. Germline V lookup: CDR1 SQVTM, CDR2 ANQGSEA. DNA for the CDR3: TGCAGCGCCGAGCCGAACACTGAAGCTTTCTTT. As protein: CSAEPNTEAFF.

The gene calls are TRBV6-2 or TRBV6-3 and TRBJ1-1; 8 positions agree with TRBD1. Germline CDR1 is MNHEY and CDR2 is SVGEGT. The V segment lost 4 bases and the J segment 4 bases; nucleotides outside the gene matches: 5. The CDR3 extends over 14 amino acids. CDR3 coding DNA: TGTGCCAGCAGTTTATCGACAGGGGTCACTGAAGCTTTCTTT. This codes for CASSLSTGVTEAFF.